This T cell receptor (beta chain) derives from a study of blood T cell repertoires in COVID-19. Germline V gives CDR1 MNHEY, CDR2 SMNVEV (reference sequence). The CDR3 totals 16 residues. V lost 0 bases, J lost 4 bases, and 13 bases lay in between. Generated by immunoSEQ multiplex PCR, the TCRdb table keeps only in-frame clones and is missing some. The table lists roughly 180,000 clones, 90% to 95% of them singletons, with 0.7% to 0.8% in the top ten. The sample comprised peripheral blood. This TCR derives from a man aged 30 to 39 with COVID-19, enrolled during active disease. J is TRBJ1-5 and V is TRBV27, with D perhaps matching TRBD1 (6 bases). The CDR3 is CASSLSAGRGNQPQHF. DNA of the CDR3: TGTGCCAGCAGTTTATCAGCGGGGAGGGGGAATCAGCCCCAGCATTTT.